The 28 T cell receptor beta chains given below trace back to one sample, sequenced in a study of cytomegalovirus exposure and HLA in healthy donors. The primer mix had 60 Vbeta and 13 Jbeta primers. Using immunoSEQ multiplex PCR, the repertoire was profiled, and TCRdb retains in-frame clones only, with some absent. The profile shows about 130,000 clones, around 80% of them singletons. Sequenced material: PBMCs. These receptors originate from a man aged 30 to 39 in good health and CMV-seronegative.

The chain links TRBV7-9 to TRBJ1-2, with 7 bases fitting TRBD1. V dropped 1 base and J dropped 6; count of bases not matched to a gene: 8. The germline V gene encodes CDR1 SEHNR and CDR2 FQNEAQ (reference sequence). The length of the CDR3 is 15 residues. The CDR3 DNA is TGTGCCAGCAGCTTAGATCCGGGACAGAGGGATGGCTACACCTTC. Translating gives CASSLDPGQRDGYTF.

The chain couples TRBV4-2 to TRBJ2-3, with TRBD1 matching over 7 bases. J gave up 5 bases and V 4 bases, and 12 bases lay outside the gene matches. This CDR3 is built from 16 residues. Germline-derived CDR1 and CDR2 are LGHNA and YNFKEQ. The CDR3 region is CASSRSQEGALDTQYF. The CDR3 bases are TGTGCCAGCAGCCGATCCCAAGAGGGGGCACTAGATACGCAGTATTTT.

V is TRBV29-1 and J is TRBJ2-1, with D perhaps matching TRBD2 (5 bases). This CDR3 contains 15 residues. Trimming cost V 2 bases and J 3 bases, with 14 bases left between them. The germline V gene has CDR1 SQVTM and CDR2 ANQGSEA. This CDR3 reads CSVETSTSIYNEQFF. In DNA form, the CDR3 reads TGCAGCGTTGAAACTAGTACCTCGATCTACAATGAGCAGTTCTTC.

The chain recombines TRBV29-1 with TRBJ2-1; weak D call: TRBD2 (5 bases). This CDR3 contains 13 residues. The V end was cut by 6 bases, the J end by 3 bases, with 12 bases between. The germline CDR1 and CDR2 sequences are SQVTM and ANQGSEA. CDR3 protein: CSVSDGLYNEQFF. As DNA, the CDR3 is TGCAGCGTATCGGACGGACTCTACAATGAGCAGTTCTTC.

The chain combines TRBV7-9 with TRBJ2-3; D is perhaps TRBD2 (6 bases). Between the trimmed V and J ends, which lost 1 base and 5 bases, there was a span of 16 bases. This CDR3 contains 16 residues. In germline, CDR1 is SEHNR, CDR2 FQNEAQ (reference sequence). CDR3 DNA: TGTGCCAGCAGCTTAGGGGGCCGGACTACCGGAGATACGCAGTATTTT. Amino acids: CASSLGGRTTGDTQYF.

CDR3 in DNA: TGTGCCAGCAGTGAGGACCTAGCGGGAGTGGGGACCGGGGAGCTGTTTTTT. It translates to CASSEDLAGVGTGELFF. The chain couples TRBV2 to TRBJ2-2; TRBD2 matches 10 bases. V shed 3 bases and J 5 bases; nucleotides not matched to a gene: 9. This CDR3 is 17 amino acids long. The germline gives CDR1 SNHLY, CDR2 FYNNEI.

This chain uses TRBV7-9 with TRBJ2-5; D unresolved. This CDR3 has 14 amino acids. V lost 1 base, J lost 2 bases, and 8 bases lay in between. Per germline, CDR1 SEHNR and CDR2 FQNEAQ (reference sequence). The CDR3 DNA reads TGTGCCAGCAGCTTAGTGGCATATCAAGAGACCCAGTACTTC. Translation gives CASSLVAYQETQYF.

The V and J genes are TRBV15 and TRBJ2-7; D not resolved. Trimming stripped 0 bases from V and 3 bases from J, with 3 bases between. Germline V lookup: CDR1 LNHNV, CDR2 YYDKDF (reference sequence). CDR3 length equals 12 residues. In DNA, the CDR3 is TGTGCCACCAGCAGAGACTACTACGAGCAGTACTTC. It encodes CATSRDYYEQYF.

CDR3 region: CASSIPVVKQGSTDTQYF. In nucleotides, the CDR3 is TGTGCCAGTAGTATTCCGGTAGTGAAACAGGGATCCACAGATACGCAGTATTTT. The chain employs TRBV19 and TRBJ2-3, with TRBD1 as a possible D gene (6 bases). V lost 3 bases and J lost 2, with 21 bases in between. The length of the CDR3 is 18 residues. CDR1 and CDR2 from the germline V gene are LNHDA and SQIVND (reference sequence).

This clone was seen only once. This chain uses TRBV6-5 with TRBJ1-2, with a weak D call TRBD1 (5 bases). Trimming shortened V by 3 bases and J by 3 bases, and 11 bases separated the two germline ends. CDR1 is MNHEY and CDR2 is SVGAGI in the germline V gene. CDR3 size: 14 residues. As DNA, the CDR3 is TGTGCCAGCAGTTATGGGTCGGGGGACTATGGCTACACCTTC. It codes for CASSYGSGDYGYTF.

The rearrangement joins TRBV5-1 to TRBJ2-2; D is perhaps TRBD1 (6 bases). This CDR3 is built from 14 residues. Germline V lookup: CDR1 SGHRS, CDR2 YFSETQ. Trimming removed 4 bases from V and 3 bases from J, with 10 bases in between. CDR3 in amino acids: CASSPPGDTGELFF. The CDR3 DNA reads as TGCGCCAGCAGCCCTCCAGGGGACACCGGGGAGCTGTTTTTT.

V is TRBV30 and J is TRBJ1-5; perhaps TRBD1 as D (5 bases). This CDR3 spans 14 amino acids. Germline V lookup: CDR1 GTSNPN, CDR2 SVGIG (reference sequence). Trimming shortened V by 7 bases and J by 4 bases, and 17 bases separated the two germline ends. The DNA for the CDR3 is TGTGCCTACACGCGGGGCGGACCAAATCAGCCCCAGCATTTT. Translated: CAYTRGGPNQPQHF. Together with reference TRBV30 and TRBJ1-5, the CDR3 gives the full variable domain: SQTIHQWPATLVQPVGSPLSLECTVEGTSNPNLYWYRQAAGRGLQLLFYSVGIGQISSEVPQNLSASRPQDRQFILSSKKLLLSDSGFYLCAYTRGGPNQPQHFGDGTRLSIL.

The chain employs TRBV9 and TRBJ2-3; 14 bases are shared with TRBD2. The CDR3 length is 16 residues. Trimming cost V 4 bases and J 6 bases; bases outside gene matches: 7. Germline V gene data show CDR1 as SGDLS and CDR2 as YYNGEE. CDR3 DNA: TGTGCCAGCAGCTCCGGGACTAGCGGGGGTGGTGATACGCAGTATTTT. Residues: CASSSGTSGGGDTQYF.

There are a few counts of this clone. This sequence joins TRBV28 and TRBJ2-3; 9 nucleotides line up with TRBD2. J gave up 2 bases and V 5 bases, and 8 bases lay outside the gene matches. Germline CDR1 and CDR2: MDHEN and SYDVKM. This CDR3 has 16 residues. CDR3 in amino acids: CASSPQTSGVTDTQYF. DNA for the CDR3: TGTGCCAGCAGTCCACAGACTAGCGGAGTCACAGATACGCAGTATTTT.

The J gene is TRBJ2-6, the V gene TRBV2, with D perhaps matching TRBD1 (5 bases). The CDR3 contains 15 residues. Germline CDR1 reads SNHLY; CDR2 reads FYNNEI. V lost 7 bases and J lost 2, with 12 bases in between. CDR3: CASNILGAGANVLTF. CDR3 sequence (DNA): TGTGCCAGCAATATCTTAGGGGCTGGGGCCAACGTCCTGACTTTC.

This rearrangement joins TRBV7-9 to TRBJ2-1, with TRBD2 matching 8 bases. Germline-derived CDR1 and CDR2 are SEHNR and FQNEAQ (reference sequence). This CDR3 region has 14 residues. Trimming at V came to 2 bases and at J to 9 bases, leaving 6 bases not matched to a gene. The CDR3 protein is CASSLTGTRGEQFF. The CDR3 bases are TGTGCCAGCAGCTTAACCGGGACTAGGGGTGAGCAGTTCTTC.

This rearrangement joins TRBV27 to TRBJ2-7, with 7 nucleotides matching TRBD2. This CDR3 region has 15 residues. Per germline, CDR1 MNHEY and CDR2 SMNVEV (reference sequence). V gave up 4 bases and J gave up 3 bases; unmatched junction bases: 9. The CDR3 is CASSSPMTSNYEQYF. The CDR3 nucleotides read TGTGCCAGCAGTTCCCCCATGACTAGCAACTACGAGCAGTACTTC.

The chain links TRBV5-8 to TRBJ2-1; no firm D call. CDR3 length equals 13 residues. Trimming pared 4 bases from V and 9 bases from J, leaving 14 bases between. Germline V gene data show CDR1 as SGHTS and CDR2 as YDEGEE. CDR3 amino acids: CASSRPTLVEQFF. The CDR3, as DNA: TGTGCCAGCAGCCGCCCGACCCTAGTTGAGCAGTTCTTC.

The table lists this clone with a few counts. The chain employs TRBV7-9 and TRBJ1-1; D remains unclear. This CDR3 region has 11 residues. V gave up 1 base and J gave up 9 bases, with 6 bases separating them. Germline assignment: CDR1 SEHNR and CDR2 FQNEAQ (reference sequence). This CDR3 is CASSLGVQAFF. The CDR3 region has the DNA TGTGCCAGCAGCTTAGGAGTGCAAGCTTTCTTT.

The rearrangement links TRBV6-6 to TRBJ2-3; 10 nucleotides align to TRBD2. V was clipped by 2 bases and J by 5 bases; unmatched bases: 7. CDR1 and CDR2 from the germline V gene are MNHNY and SVGAGI (reference sequence). The CDR3 length is 16 residues. DNA of the CDR3: TGTGCCAGCAGTTACGGGAAGCTAGCGGGAGAAGATACGCAGTATTTT. Its protein product is CASSYGKLAGEDTQYF.

There are a few counts of this clone. The V gene is TRBV28, the J gene TRBJ1-6; no clear D. The V end was cut by 3 bases, the J end by 15 bases, with 9 bases between. The CDR3 length is 11 residues. The germline V gene encodes CDR1 MDHEN and CDR2 SYDVKM. The CDR3 sequence is CASSLRTILHF. CDR3 in DNA: TGTGCCAGCAGTTTGAGGACTATCCTCCACTTT.

The CDR3 coding sequence is TGCGCCAGCAGCCTTGGCGAGAGGTTGTACGAGCAGTACTTC. Its translation: CASSLGERLYEQYF. The chain uses TRBV4-1 and TRBJ2-7; D unclear. Germline assignment: CDR1 MGHRA and CDR2 YSYEKL. This CDR3 is 14 amino acids long. V lost 4 bases and J lost 4, with 14 bases in between.

This clone occurred a few times. The chain carries TRBV19 and TRBJ2-7; possible D gene TRBD1, 6 bases. This CDR3 region has 14 residues. Germline V lookup: CDR1 LNHDA, CDR2 SQIVND (reference sequence). V was trimmed by 6 bases and J by 0 bases, leaving 12 bases between them. CDR3 protein: CASSRTASSYEQYF. The DNA for the CDR3 is TGTGCCAGTAGCCGGACAGCTAGCTCCTACGAGCAGTACTTC.

CDR3 region: CASSGRGELFF. The CDR3 bases are TGTGCCAGCAGTGGCCGCGGGGAGCTGTTTTTT. This chain connects TRBV6-6 to TRBJ2-2; D remains unclear. Per the germline V gene, CDR1 is MNHNY and CDR2 is SVGAGI (reference sequence). V lost 5 bases and J lost 7, with 5 bases in between. The CDR3 sequence is 11 residues long.

This sequence joins TRBV7-8 and TRBJ2-7; D is unclear. Germline CDR1 reads SGHVS; CDR2 reads FQNEAQ. The CDR3 length is 14 residues. V was trimmed by 1 base and J by 6 bases, leaving 13 bases between them. CDR3 loop: CASSLGQTTGEQYF. CDR3 in DNA: TGTGCCAGCAGCTTAGGCCAGACGACTGGCGAGCAGTACTTC.

The chain uses TRBV10-3 and TRBJ1-5; 8 bases are shared with TRBD1. The CDR3 extends over 14 amino acids. Losses at the gene ends were 7 bases for V and 7 bases for J; bases not matched to a gene: 9. CDR1 is ENHRY, CDR2 SYGVKD, per germline. In nucleotides, the CDR3 is TGTGCCATCACCCTGGACAGGGCTTCCCAGCCCCAGCATTTT. This gives the protein CAITLDRASQPQHF.

V usage is TRBV7-8 and J usage is TRBJ1-5; the D gene is possibly TRBD1 (5 bases). V was pared by 4 bases and J by 0 bases, with 19 bases between. This CDR3 is 18 amino acids long. Germline CDR1 reads SGHVS; CDR2 reads FQNEAQ. This CDR3 reads CASSSTQGPKYSNQPQHF. CDR3 bases: TGTGCCAGCAGCTCAACCCAGGGTCCTAAATATAGCAATCAGCCCCAGCATTTT.

V is TRBV7-9 and J is TRBJ2-1, with TRBD2 matching over 7 bases. V shed 0 bases and J 7 bases; nucleotides not matched to a gene: 6. Germline CDR1 is SEHNR and CDR2 is FQNEAQ (reference sequence). The CDR3 sequence is 15 residues long. The DNA for the CDR3 is TGTGCCAGCAGCTTAGCGGGAGGGCCCAGTAATGAGCAGTTCTTC. Translating gives CASSLAGGPSNEQFF.